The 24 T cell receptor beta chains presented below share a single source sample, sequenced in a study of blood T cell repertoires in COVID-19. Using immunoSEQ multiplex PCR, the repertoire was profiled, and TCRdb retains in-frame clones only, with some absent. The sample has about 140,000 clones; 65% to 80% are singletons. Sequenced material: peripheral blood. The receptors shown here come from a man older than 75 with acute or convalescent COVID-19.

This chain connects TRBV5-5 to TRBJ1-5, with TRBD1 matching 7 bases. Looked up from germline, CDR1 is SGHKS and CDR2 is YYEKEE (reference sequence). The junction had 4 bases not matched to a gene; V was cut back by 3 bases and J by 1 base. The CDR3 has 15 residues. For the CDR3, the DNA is TGTGCCAGCAGCTGGGACAGTCAGAGCAATCAGCCCCAGCATTTT. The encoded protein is CASSWDSQSNQPQHF.

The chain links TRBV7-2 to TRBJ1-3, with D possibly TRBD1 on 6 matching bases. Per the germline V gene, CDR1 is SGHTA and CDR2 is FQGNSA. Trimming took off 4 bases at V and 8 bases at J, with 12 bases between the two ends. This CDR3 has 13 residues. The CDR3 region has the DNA TGTGCCAGCAGCTCCGGAGGGGGGGACACCATATATTTT. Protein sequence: CASSSGGGDTIYF.

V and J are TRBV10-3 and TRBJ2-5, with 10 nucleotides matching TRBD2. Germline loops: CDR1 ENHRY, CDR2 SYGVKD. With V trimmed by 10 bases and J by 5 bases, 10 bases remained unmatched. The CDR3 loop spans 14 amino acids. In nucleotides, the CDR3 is TGTGCCACCGAAGCGGGGGGGAGGGTGGAGACCCAGTACTTC. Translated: CATEAGGRVETQYF.

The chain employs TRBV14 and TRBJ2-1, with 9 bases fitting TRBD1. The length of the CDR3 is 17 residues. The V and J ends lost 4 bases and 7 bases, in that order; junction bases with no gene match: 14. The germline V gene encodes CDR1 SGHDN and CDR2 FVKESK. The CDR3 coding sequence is TGTGCCAGCAGCCGCGGTATAAGGGACAGGGCGGGGAATGAGCAGTTCTTC. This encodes CASSRGIRDRAGNEQFF. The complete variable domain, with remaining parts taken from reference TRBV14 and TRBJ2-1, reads EAGVTQFPSHSVIEKGQTVTLRCDPISGHDNLYWYRRVMGKEIKFLLHFVKESKQDESGMPNNRFLAERTGGTYSTLKVQPAELEDSGVYFCASSRGIRDRAGNEQFFGPGTRLTVL.

Here the CDR3 DNA reads TGTGCCAGCAGCTTAGAGGGCAGAGCCACAGATACGCAGTATTTT. Its translation: CASSLEGRATDTQYF. The genes are TRBV11-3 and TRBJ2-3; D unclear. V lost 0 bases to trimming and J lost 2 bases, with 9 bases between them. Germline CDR1 and CDR2: SGHNT and YENEEA. This CDR3 contains 15 residues.

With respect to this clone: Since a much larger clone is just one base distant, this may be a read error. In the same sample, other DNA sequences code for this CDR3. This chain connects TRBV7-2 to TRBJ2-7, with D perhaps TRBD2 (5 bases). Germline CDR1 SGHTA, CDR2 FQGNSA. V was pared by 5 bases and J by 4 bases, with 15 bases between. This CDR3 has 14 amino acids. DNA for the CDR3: TGTGCCAGCAGCAGCAGGACTTTCCCTTACGAGCAGTACTTC. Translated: CASSSRTFPYEQYF.

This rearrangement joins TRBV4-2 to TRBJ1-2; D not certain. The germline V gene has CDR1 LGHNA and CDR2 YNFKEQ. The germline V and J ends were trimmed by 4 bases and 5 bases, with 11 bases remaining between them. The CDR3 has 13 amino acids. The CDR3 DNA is TGTGCCAGCAGCCCTCCTGGGAGTTATGGCTACACCTTC. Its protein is CASSPPGSYGYTF.

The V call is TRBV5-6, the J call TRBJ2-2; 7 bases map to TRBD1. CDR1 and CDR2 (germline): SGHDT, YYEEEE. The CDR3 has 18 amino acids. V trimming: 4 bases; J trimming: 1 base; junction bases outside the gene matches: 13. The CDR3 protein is CASSLTTTGYMNTGELFF. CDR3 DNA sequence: TGTGCCAGCAGCCTGACGACGACAGGGTATATGAACACCGGGGAGCTGTTTTTT.

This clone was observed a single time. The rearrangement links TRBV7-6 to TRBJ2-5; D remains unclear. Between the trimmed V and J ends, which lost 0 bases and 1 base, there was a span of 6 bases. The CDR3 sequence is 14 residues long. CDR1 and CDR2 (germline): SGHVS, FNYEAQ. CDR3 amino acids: CASSLANSQETQYF. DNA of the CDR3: TGTGCCAGCAGCTTAGCGAACAGCCAAGAGACCCAGTACTTC. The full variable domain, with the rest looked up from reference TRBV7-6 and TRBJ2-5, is GAGVSQSPRYKVTKRGQDVALRCDPISGHVSLYWYRQALGQGPEFLTYFNYEAQQDKSGLPNDRFSAERPEGSISTLTIQRTEQRDSAMYRCASSLANSQETQYFGPGTRLLVL.

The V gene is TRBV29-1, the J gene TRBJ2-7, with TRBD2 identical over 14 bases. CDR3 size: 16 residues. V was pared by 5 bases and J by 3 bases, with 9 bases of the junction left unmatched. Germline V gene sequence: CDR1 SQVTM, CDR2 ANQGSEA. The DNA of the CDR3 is TGCAGCGTTCGGGGACTAGCGGGGGTCCCTTACTACGAGCAGTACTTC. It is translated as CSVRGLAGVPYYEQYF.

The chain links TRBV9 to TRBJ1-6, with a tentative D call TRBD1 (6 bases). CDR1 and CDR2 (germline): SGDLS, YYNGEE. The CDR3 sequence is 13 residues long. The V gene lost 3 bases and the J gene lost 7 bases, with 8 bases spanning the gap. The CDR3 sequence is CASSGTGNSPLHF. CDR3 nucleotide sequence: TGTGCCAGCAGCGGAACAGGGAATTCACCCCTCCACTTT.

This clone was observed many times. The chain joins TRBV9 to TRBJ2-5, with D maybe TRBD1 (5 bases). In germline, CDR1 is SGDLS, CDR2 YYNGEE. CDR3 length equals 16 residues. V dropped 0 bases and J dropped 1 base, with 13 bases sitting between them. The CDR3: CASSVGIGESQETQYF. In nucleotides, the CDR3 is TGTGCCAGCAGCGTAGGGATAGGGGAATCCCAAGAGACCCAGTACTTC.

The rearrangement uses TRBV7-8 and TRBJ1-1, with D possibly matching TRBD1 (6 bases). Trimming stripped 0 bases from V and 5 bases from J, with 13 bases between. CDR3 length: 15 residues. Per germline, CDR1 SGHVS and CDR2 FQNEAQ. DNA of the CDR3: TGTGCCAGCAGCTTAGCGAGCAGGGGAGGGACTGAAGCTTTCTTT. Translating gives CASSLASRGGTEAFF.

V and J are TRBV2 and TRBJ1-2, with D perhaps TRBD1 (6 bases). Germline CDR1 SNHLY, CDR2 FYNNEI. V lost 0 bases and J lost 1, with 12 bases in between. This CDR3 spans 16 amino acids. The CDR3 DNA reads TGTGCCAGCAGTGAAGCGCCGGACAGTCTTAACTATGGCTACACCTTC. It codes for CASSEAPDSLNYGYTF.

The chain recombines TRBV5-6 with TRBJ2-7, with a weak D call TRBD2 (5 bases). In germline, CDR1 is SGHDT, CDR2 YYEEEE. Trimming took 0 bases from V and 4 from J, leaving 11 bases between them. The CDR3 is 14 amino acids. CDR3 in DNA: TGTGCCAGCAGCTTGGCTTATCGGGAATACGAGCAGTACTTC. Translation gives CASSLAYREYEQYF.

The DNA of the CDR3 is TGTGCCAGCAGTAGGACAGCCCAGAGCTCCTACGAGCAGTACTTC. As protein: CASSRTAQSSYEQYF. This chain links TRBV27 with TRBJ2-7; TRBD1 is a possible D gene (6 bases). Germline CDR1 is MNHEY and CDR2 is SMNVEV (reference sequence). V was trimmed by 5 bases and J by 0 bases, leaving 14 bases between them. CDR3 length: 15 amino acids.

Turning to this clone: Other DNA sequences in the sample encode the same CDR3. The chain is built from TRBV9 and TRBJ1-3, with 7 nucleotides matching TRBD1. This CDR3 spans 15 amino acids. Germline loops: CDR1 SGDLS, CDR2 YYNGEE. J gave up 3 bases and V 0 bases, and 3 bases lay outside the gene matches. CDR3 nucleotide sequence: TGTGCCAGCAGCGTAGAGGGGGCGGATGGAAACACCATATATTTT. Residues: CASSVEGADGNTIYF.

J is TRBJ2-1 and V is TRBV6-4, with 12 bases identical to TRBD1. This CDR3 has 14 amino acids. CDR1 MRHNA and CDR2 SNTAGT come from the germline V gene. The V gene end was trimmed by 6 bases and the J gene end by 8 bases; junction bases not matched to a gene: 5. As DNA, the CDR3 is TGTGCCAGCAGCGCCGGGACAGGGGGCTATGAGCAGTTCTTC. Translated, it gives CASSAGTGGYEQFF.

The CDR3 protein is CASSRTGTLDEQYF. The CDR3 region has the DNA TGTGCCAGCAGCCGGACAGGGACCTTGGACGAGCAGTACTTC. The chain couples TRBV5-4 to TRBJ2-7; 8 positions agree with TRBD1. Germline V gives CDR1 SGHNT, CDR2 YYREEE (reference sequence). There are 14 residues in the CDR3. The trim removed 4 bases at V and 5 bases at J, leaving 8 bases unmatched.

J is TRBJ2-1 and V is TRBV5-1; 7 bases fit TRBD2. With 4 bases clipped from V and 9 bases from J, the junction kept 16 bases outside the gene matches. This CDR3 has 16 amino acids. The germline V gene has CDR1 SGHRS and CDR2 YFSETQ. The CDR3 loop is CASSKAGTPVGGEQFF. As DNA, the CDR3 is TGCGCCAGCAGCAAAGCGGGGACGCCGGTTGGGGGTGAGCAGTTCTTC.

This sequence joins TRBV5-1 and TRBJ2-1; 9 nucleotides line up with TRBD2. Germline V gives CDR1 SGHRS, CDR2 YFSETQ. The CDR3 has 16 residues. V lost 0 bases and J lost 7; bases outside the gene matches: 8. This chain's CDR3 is CASSLGWRGGVNEQFF. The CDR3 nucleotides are TGCGCCAGCAGCTTGGGATGGCGGGGGGGAGTTAATGAGCAGTTCTTC.

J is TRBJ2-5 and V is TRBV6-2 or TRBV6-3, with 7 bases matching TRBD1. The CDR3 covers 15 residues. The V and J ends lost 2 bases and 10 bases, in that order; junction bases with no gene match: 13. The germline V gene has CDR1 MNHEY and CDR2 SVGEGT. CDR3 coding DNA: TGTGCCAGCAGTTACACAACGGGACAGTTTGGTGGCCAGTACTTC. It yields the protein CASSYTTGQFGGQYF.

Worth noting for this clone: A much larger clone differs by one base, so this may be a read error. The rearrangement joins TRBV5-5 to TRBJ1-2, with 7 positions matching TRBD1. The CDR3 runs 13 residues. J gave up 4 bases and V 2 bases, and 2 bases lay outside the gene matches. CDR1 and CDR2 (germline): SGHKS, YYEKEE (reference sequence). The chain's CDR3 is CASSFGTAYGYTF. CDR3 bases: TGTGCCAGCAGCTTCGGGACAGCCTATGGCTACACCTTC.

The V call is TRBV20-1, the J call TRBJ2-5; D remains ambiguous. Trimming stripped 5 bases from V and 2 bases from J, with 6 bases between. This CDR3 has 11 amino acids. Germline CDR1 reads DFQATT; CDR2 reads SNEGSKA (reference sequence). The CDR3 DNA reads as TGCAGTGCTCGCGTACAAGAGACCCAGTACTTC. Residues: CSARVQETQYF.